Included here is one TCR beta chain sequence, with context. Its antigen is as yet unknown. These data are taken from a study of long-term antiretroviral therapy in people with HIV. The study's findings and limits: Post-ART diversity increased but stayed below transplant donor controls. The repertoire was dominated at all time points by clones expanded before ART.

An immunoSEQ assay, version v3.0, was performed at survey level. Here immunoSEQ multiplex PCR was the method, and the copy in TCRdb shows in-frame clones only, minus some. Of tens of thousands of clones detected, 84% appear once; the ten largest clones hold 3% to 4%. CDR3 size: 14 residues. Germline CDR1 reads LGHNA; CDR2 reads YSLEER. V was trimmed by 5 bases and J by 1 base, leaving 11 bases between them. The chain has TRBV4-3 and TRBJ1-1; D not certain. The sequence derives from a woman aged 50 to 60 with HIV. Sample: unsorted PBMCs, taken 1.9 years after starting antiretroviral therapy. The CDR3 loop reads CASSDPWGNTEAFF. The CDR3 DNA follows: TGCGCCAGCAGCGACCCTTGGGGGAACACTGAAGCTTTCTTT.